Detailed here is one T cell receptor (beta chain). As yet, its antigen is unknown. The sample originates from a study of cytomegalovirus exposure and HLA in healthy donors. Study-level points and caveats: The authors listed 164 TCR beta chains as cytomegalovirus-associated. Across donors, most TCRs were seen rarely, yet some public ones were widespread.

V lost 4 bases and J 6 bases, leaving 7 bases between the germline ends. Germline V gene sequence: CDR1 SGHKS, CDR2 YYEKEE (reference sequence). The CDR3 has 12 residues. Sequencing was performed with immunoSEQ multiplex PCR; in TCRdb, only in-frame clones are kept and a portion is missing. The sample has roughly 59,000 clones, 95% seen once. The sequenced material came from PBMCs. The chain employs TRBV5-5 and TRBJ2-2; no definite D call. The receptor was isolated from a young woman in good health and CMV-seropositive. The CDR3 region is CASSHHSGELFF. DNA of the CDR3: TGTGCCAGCAGCCATCACTCCGGGGAGCTGTTTTTT.